The 9 T cell receptor beta chains below were found in one sample sequenced in a study of blood T cell repertoires in COVID-19. The repertoire was sequenced with immunoSEQ multiplex PCR; TCRdb's copy has only in-frame clones and lacks some. The repertoire has more than 200,000 clones, approximately 90% of them found once; the top ten carry approximately 3.7%. Source material: PBMCs or T cells enriched from blood (not recorded which). These receptors came from a woman younger than 45 who had recovered from COVID-19.

This rearrangement joins TRBV5-1 to TRBJ1-1; 10 nucleotides match TRBD1. V was pared by 4 bases and J by 4 bases, with 13 bases of the junction left unmatched. Germline-derived CDR1 and CDR2 are SGHRS and YFSETQ. The CDR3 spans 17 residues. CDR3: CASSGGTGVPWATEAFF. CDR3 sequence (DNA): TGCGCCAGCAGCGGAGGGACAGGGGTCCCTTGGGCCACTGAAGCTTTCTTT.

This rearrangement joins TRBV9 to TRBJ1-3, with 11 bases aligning to TRBD1. Germline CDR1 and CDR2: SGDLS and YYNGEE. The length of the CDR3 is 18 residues. J was trimmed by 1 base and V by 4 bases; bases with no gene match: 10. CDR3 in amino acids: CASSPGQGVKLSGNTIYF. The CDR3 DNA reads as TGTGCCAGCAGCCCGGGACAGGGGGTGAAGCTTTCTGGAAACACCATATATTTT.

This chain connects TRBV27 to TRBJ1-1; 7 bases agree with TRBD1. V lost 3 bases to trimming and J lost 2 bases; unmatched junction nucleotides: 9. Germline loops: CDR1 MNHEY, CDR2 SMNVEV (reference sequence). The CDR3 consists of 16 residues. This CDR3 reads CASSLLRGGINTEAFF. The CDR3 DNA is TGTGCCAGCAGTTTGCTTCGAGGGGGCATCAACACTGAAGCTTTCTTT.

V gene TRBV7-2 combines with J gene TRBJ1-2; D is unclear. The CDR3 runs 13 residues. In germline, CDR1 is SGHTA, CDR2 FQGNSA. With 3 bases removed from V and 4 bases from J, the gap between germline ends came to 9 bases. The CDR3 DNA sequence: TGTGCCAGCAGCTTCGAGGGTATCTATGGCTACACCTTC. Translated: CASSFEGIYGYTF.

The chain links TRBV7-3 to TRBJ2-2; maybe TRBD1 (6 bases). The length of the CDR3 is 15 residues. Per germline, CDR1 SGHTA and CDR2 FQGTGA. The germline V and J ends were trimmed by 5 bases and 5 bases, with 15 bases remaining between them. The CDR3 is CASSPDSLLTGELFF. The CDR3 nucleotides read TGTGCCAGCAGCCCGGACAGTTTGTTGACCGGGGAGCTGTTTTTT.

V usage is TRBV5-1 and J usage is TRBJ1-2; D is perhaps TRBD1 (5 bases). The CDR3 extends over 16 amino acids. The V gene's germline CDR1 is SGHRS and CDR2 YFSETQ. Trimming removed 4 bases at V and 0 bases at J, with 16 bases between. CDR3 protein: CASSRQGQGTNYGYTF. CDR3 coding DNA: TGCGCCAGCAGCCGTCAAGGCCAGGGCACTAACTATGGCTACACCTTC. Complete variable domain (other parts from reference TRBV5-1 and TRBJ1-2): KAGVTQTPRYLIKTRGQQVTLSCSPISGHRSVSWYQQTPGQGLQFLFEYFSETQRNKGNFPGRFSGRQFSNSRSEMNVSTLELGDSALYLCASSRQGQGTNYGYTFGSGTRLTVV.

V and J are TRBV7-2 and TRBJ2-1; D is unclear. The germline V gene encodes CDR1 SGHTA and CDR2 FQGNSA. This CDR3 spans 14 amino acids. V lost 6 bases and J 0 bases, leaving 9 bases between the germline ends. The CDR3 sequence is CASSLYGSYNEQFF. The CDR3 DNA follows: TGTGCCAGCAGTCTATACGGCTCCTACAATGAGCAGTTCTTC.

The chain carries TRBV28 and TRBJ2-2; TRBD2 aligns across 8 bases. The CDR3 loop spans 15 amino acids. V shed 7 bases and J 4 bases; nucleotides not matched to a gene: 8. Germline V gene lookup returns CDR1 MDHEN and CDR2 SYDVKM. The CDR3 DNA reads TGTGCCAGCACCCTGAGCGGGAGTGGCACCGGGGAGCTGTTTTTT. Protein: CASTLSGSGTGELFF. The complete variable domain, with remaining parts taken from reference TRBV28 and TRBJ2-2, reads DVKVTQSSRYLVKRTGEKVFLECVQDMDHENMFWYRQDPGLGLRLIYFSYDVKMKEKGDIPEGYSVSREKKERFSLILESASTNQTSMYLCASTLSGSGTGELFFGEGSRLTVL.

The chain's CDR3 is CASSLNAGLNTEAFF. The CDR3 DNA is TGTGCCAGCAGCTTAAATGCGGGGCTGAACACTGAAGCTTTCTTT. The chain recombines TRBV7-2 with TRBJ1-1, with a tentative D call TRBD1 (5 bases). Looked up from germline, CDR1 is SGHTA and CDR2 is FQGNSA. The CDR3 consists of 15 residues. The V and J ends lost 2 bases and 0 bases respectively, with 10 bases between them.